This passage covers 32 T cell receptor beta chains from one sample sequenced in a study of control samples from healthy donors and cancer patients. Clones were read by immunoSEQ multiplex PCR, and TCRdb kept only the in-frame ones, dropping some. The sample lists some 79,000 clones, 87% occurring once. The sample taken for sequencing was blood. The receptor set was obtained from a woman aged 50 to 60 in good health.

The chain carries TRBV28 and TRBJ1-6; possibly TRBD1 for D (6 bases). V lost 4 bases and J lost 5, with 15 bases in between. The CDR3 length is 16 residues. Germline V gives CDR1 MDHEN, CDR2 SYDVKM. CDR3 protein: CASSSGAAGDNSPLHF. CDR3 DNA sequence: TGTGCCAGCAGTTCCGGAGCCGCAGGGGATAATTCACCCCTCCACTTT.

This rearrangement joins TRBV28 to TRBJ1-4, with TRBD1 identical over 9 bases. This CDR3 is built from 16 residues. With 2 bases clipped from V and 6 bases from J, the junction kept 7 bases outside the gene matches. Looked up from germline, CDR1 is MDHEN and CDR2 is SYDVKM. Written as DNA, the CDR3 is TGTGCCAGCAGTTTACCCGCCGGGACAGGGCATGAAAAACTGTTTTTT. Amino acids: CASSLPAGTGHEKLFF.

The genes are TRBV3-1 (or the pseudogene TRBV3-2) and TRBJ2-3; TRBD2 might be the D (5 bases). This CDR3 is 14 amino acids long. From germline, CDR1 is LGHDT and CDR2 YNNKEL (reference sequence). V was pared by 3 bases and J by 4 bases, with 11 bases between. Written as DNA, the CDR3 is TGTGCCAGCAGCCAGCGGGTTGGGTCAGATACGCAGTATTTT. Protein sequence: CASSQRVGSDTQYF.

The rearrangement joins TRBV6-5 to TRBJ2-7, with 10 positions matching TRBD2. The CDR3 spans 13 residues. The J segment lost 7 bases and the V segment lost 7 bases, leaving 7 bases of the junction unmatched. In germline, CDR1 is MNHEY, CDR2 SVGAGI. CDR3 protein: CASTASGSGEQYF. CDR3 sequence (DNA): TGTGCCAGCACGGCTAGCGGGAGTGGAGAGCAGTACTTC.

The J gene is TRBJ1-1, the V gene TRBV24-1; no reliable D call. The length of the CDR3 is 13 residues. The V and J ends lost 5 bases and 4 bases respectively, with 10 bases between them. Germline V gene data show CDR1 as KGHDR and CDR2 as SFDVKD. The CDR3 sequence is CATSGEGSTEAFF. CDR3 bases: TGTGCCACCAGTGGTGAGGGTAGCACTGAAGCTTTCTTT.

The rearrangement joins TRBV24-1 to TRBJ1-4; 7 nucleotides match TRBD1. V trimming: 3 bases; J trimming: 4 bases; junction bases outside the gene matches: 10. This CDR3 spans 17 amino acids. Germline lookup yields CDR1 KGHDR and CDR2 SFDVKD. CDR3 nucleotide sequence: TGTGCCACCAGTGATCCCCGACAGGGCCAGGGTAATGAAAAACTGTTTTTT. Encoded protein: CATSDPRQGQGNEKLFF.

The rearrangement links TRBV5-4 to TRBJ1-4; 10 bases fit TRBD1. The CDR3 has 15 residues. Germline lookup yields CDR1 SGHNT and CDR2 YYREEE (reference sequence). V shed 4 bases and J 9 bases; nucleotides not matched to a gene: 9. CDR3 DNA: TGTGCCAGCAGCGGATTAGGGACAGGGGTAAAAAAACTGTTTTTT. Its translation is CASSGLGTGVKKLFF. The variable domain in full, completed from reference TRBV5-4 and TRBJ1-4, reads ETGVTQSPTHLIKTRGQQVTLRCSSQSGHNTVSWYQQALGQGPQFIFQYYREEENGRGNFPPRFSGLQFPNYSSELNVNALELDDSALYLCASSGLGTGVKKLFFGSGTQLSVL.

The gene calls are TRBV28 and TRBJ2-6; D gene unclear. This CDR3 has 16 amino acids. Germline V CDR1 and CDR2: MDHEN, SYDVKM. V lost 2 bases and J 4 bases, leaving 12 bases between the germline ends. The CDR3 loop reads CASSLGREDGANVLTF. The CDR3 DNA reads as TGTGCCAGCAGTTTAGGAAGGGAAGACGGGGCCAACGTCCTGACTTTC.

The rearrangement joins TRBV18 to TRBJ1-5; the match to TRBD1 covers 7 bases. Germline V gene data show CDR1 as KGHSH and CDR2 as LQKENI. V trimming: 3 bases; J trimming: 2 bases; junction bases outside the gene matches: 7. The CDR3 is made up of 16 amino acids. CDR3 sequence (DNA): TGTGCCAGCTCACCCGTAGAAGGGGGCGGCAATCAGCCCCAGCATTTT. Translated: CASSPVEGGGNQPQHF.

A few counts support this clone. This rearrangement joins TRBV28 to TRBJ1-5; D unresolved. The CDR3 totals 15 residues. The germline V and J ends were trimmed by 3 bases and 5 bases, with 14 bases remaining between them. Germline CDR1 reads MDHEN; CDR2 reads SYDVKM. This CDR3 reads CASSLVTKRDQPQHF. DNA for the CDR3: TGTGCCAGCAGTTTGGTCACCAAAAGGGATCAGCCCCAGCATTTT.

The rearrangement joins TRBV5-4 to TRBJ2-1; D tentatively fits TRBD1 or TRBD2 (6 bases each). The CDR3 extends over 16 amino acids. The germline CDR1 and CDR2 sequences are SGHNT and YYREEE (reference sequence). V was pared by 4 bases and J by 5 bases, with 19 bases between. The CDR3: CASSAQGRRQDNEQFF. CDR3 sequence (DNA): TGTGCCAGCAGCGCCCAGGGGAGGAGGCAGGACAATGAGCAGTTCTTC. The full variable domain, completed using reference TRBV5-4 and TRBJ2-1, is ETGVTQSPTHLIKTRGQQVTLRCSSQSGHNTVSWYQQALGQGPQFIFQYYREEENGRGNFPPRFSGLQFPNYSSELNVNALELDDSALYLCASSAQGRRQDNEQFFGPGTRLTVL.

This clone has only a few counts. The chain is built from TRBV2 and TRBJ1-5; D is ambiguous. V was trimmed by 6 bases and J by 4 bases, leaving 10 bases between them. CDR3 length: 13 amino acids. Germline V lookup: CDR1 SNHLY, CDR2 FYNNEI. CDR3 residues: CASSGSPNQPQHF. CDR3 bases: TGTGCCAGCAGCGGGTCCCCGAATCAGCCCCAGCATTTT.

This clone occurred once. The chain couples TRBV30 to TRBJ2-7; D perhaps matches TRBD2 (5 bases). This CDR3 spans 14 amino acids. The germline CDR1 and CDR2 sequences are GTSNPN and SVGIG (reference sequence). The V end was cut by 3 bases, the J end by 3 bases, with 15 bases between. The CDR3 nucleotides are TGTGCCTGGAGCCCACGTGGGGAGCTCTACGAGCAGTACTTC. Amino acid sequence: CAWSPRGELYEQYF.

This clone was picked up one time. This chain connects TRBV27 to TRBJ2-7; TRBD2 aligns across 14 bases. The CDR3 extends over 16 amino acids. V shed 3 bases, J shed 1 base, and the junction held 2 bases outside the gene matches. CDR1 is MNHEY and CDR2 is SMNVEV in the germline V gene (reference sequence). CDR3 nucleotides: TGTGCCAGCAGTTTCCGACTAGCGGGAGGGTCCTACGAGCAGTACTTC. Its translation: CASSFRLAGGSYEQYF.

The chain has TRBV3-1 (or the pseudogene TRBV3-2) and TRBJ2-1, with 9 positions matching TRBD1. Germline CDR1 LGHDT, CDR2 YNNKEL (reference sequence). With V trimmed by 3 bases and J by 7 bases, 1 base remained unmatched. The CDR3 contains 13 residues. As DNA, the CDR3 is TGTGCCAGCAGCCAGGGGACAGGGAATGAGCAGTTCTTC. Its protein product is CASSQGTGNEQFF.

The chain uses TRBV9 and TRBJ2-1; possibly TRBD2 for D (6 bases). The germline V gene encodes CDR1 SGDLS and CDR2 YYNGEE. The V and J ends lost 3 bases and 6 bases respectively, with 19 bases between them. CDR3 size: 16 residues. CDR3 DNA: TGTGCCAGCAGCGCCAGTCCCCTACTAGCCTTCAATGAGCAGTTCTTC. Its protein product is CASSASPLLAFNEQFF.

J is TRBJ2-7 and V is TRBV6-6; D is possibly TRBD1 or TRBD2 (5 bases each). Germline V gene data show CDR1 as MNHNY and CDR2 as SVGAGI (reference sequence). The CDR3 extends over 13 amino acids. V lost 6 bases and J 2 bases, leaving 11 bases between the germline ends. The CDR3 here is CASSPGRAYEQYF. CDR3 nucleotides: TGTGCCAGCAGCCCGGGACGGGCCTACGAGCAGTACTTC.

CDR3 amino acids: CASSVRTGNGEKLFF. CDR3 DNA: TGTGCCAGCAGCGTACGGACAGGGAATGGTGAAAAACTGTTTTTT. The chain uses TRBV9 and TRBJ1-4; TRBD1 agrees at 8 bases. CDR1 is SGDLS, CDR2 YYNGEE, per germline. This CDR3 spans 15 amino acids. The ends lost 1 base at V and 7 bases at J; junction bases unmatched: 6.

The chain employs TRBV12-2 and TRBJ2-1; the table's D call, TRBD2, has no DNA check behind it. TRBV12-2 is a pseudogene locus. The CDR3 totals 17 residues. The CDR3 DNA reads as TGTGCAAGTCGCTTAGCGTTAATTAGCGGGACTACCAATGAGCAGTTCTTC. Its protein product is CASRLALISGTTNEQFF.

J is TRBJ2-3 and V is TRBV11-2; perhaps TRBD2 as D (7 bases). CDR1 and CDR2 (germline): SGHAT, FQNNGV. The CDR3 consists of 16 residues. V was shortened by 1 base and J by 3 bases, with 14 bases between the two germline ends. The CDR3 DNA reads TGTGCCAGCAGCTTAGGAGTTAGGGGGGGGACAGATACGCAGTATTTT. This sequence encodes CASSLGVRGGTDTQYF.

CDR3 amino acids: CASSRDRGSTEAFF. CDR3 coding DNA: TGTGCCAGCAGCCGGGACAGGGGGAGTACTGAAGCTTTCTTT. This chain links TRBV7-9 with TRBJ1-1; TRBD1 matches 11 bases. Germline-derived CDR1 and CDR2 are SEHNR and FQNEAQ (reference sequence). The V and J ends lost 5 bases and 5 bases, in that order; junction bases with no gene match: 4. CDR3 size: 14 residues.

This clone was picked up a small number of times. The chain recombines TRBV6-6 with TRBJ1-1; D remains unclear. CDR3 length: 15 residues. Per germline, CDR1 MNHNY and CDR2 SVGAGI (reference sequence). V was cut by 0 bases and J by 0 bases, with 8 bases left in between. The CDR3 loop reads CASSYSGPVNTEAFF. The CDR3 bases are TGTGCCAGCAGTTACTCGGGTCCGGTGAACACTGAAGCTTTCTTT.

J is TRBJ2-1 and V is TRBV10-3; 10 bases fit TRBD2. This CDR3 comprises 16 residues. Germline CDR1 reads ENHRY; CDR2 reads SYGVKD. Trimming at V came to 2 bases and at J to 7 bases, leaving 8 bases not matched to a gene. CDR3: CAISEALAGAGNEQFF. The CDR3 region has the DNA TGTGCCATCAGTGAGGCCCTAGCGGGAGCAGGAAATGAGCAGTTCTTC.

DNA for the CDR3: TGTGCCAGCAGCTTGGAGGTCAACTATGGCTACACCTTC. It specifies CASSLEVNYGYTF. The gene calls are TRBV5-6 and TRBJ1-2; D remains unclear. Trimming left V 0 bases short and J 2 bases short, with 5 bases between. The CDR3 spans 13 residues. The V gene's germline CDR1 is SGHDT and CDR2 YYEEEE.

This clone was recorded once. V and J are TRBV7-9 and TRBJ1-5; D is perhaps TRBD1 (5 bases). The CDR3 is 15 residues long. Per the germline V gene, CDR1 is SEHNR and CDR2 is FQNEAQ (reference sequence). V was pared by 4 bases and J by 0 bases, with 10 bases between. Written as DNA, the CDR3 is TGTGCCAGCAGCTCCGACAGTTATAGCAATCAGCCCCAGCATTTT. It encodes CASSSDSYSNQPQHF.

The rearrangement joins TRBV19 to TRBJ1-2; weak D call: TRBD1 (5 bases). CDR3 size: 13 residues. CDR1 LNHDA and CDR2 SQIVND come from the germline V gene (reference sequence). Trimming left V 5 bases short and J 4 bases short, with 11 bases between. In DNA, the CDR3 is TGTGCCAGTAGTCGCCTCGGGGGCTATGGCTACACCTTC. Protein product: CASSRLGGYGYTF.

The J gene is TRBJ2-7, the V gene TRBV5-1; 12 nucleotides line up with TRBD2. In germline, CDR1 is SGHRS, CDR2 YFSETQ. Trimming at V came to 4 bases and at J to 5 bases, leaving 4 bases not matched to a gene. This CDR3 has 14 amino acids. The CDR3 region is CASSQTSGRNEQYF. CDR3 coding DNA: TGCGCCAGCAGCCAGACTAGCGGGAGAAACGAGCAGTACTTC.

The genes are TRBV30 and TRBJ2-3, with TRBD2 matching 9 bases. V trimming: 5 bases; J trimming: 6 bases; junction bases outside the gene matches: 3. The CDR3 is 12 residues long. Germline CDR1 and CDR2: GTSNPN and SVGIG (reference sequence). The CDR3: CAWGRGGDTQYF. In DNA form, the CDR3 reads TGTGCCTGGGGGCGGGGGGGGGATACGCAGTATTTT.

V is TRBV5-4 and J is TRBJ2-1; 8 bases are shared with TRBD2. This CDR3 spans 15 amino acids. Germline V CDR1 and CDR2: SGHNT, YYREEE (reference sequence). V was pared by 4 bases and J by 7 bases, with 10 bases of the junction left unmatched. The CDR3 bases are TGTGCCAGCAGCCGACCCTTAGCGGGAACGAATGAGCAGTTCTTC. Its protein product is CASSRPLAGTNEQFF.

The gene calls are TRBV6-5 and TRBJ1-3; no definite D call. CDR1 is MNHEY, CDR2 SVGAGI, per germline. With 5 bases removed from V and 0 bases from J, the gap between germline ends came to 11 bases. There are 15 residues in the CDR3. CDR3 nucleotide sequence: TGTGCCAGCAGTCGAGCGCACCTCTCTGGAAACACCATATATTTT. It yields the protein CASSRAHLSGNTIYF.

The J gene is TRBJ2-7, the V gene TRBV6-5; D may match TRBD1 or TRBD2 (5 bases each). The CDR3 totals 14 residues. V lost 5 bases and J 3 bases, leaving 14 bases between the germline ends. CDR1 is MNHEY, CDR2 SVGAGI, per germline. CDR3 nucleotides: TGTGCCAGCAGTCGGGACGGAGAGGGCTACGAGCAGTACTTC. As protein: CASSRDGEGYEQYF.

CDR3 amino acids: CASLKIGTGHLTDTQYF. The CDR3 DNA is TGTGCCAGCCTGAAAATTGGGACAGGGCATCTCACAGATACGCAGTATTTT. V is TRBV28 and J is TRBJ2-3, with TRBD1 matching over 9 bases. This CDR3 region has 17 residues. Germline loops: CDR1 MDHEN, CDR2 SYDVKM. Unmatched junction bases numbered 14, after V lost 8 bases and J lost 2 bases.